Listed here are 27 T cell receptor beta chains from one sample, sequenced in a study of T-cell memory formation after mild COVID-19. TCRdb recomputed calls from the 5' RACE reads with MiXCR, one row per CDR3 protein. This sample carries roughly 110,000 distinct CDR3 sequences, 12% of them seen once, and the ten largest clones take around 26%. The material sequenced was PBMCs or a T cell subset sorted from them (not recorded which). The receptors derive from an adult woman who had mild COVID-19 (a few samples of this study predate the infection). Cell type and time point are not known.

The chain couples TRBV30 to TRBJ1-2; D not resolved. V lost 2 bases and J lost 0, with 10 bases in between. The length of the CDR3 is 14 residues. Germline loops: CDR1 GTSNPN, CDR2 SVGIG (reference sequence). CDR3 protein: CAWSSAHSNYGYTF. The DNA for the CDR3 is TGTGCCTGGAGTTCAGCGCATTCTAACTATGGCTACACCTTC.

This clonotype was seen a few times. The V gene is TRBV13, the J gene TRBJ2-7; TRBD2 agrees at 14 bases. Unmatched junction bases numbered 3, after V lost 5 bases and J lost 3 bases. This CDR3 comprises 15 residues. CDR1 PRHDT and CDR2 FYEKMQ come from the germline V gene (reference sequence). The CDR3 DNA sequence: TGTGCCAGCAGCGGAGGGACTAGCGGGGGCTACGAGCAGTACTTC. This sequence encodes CASSGGTSGGYEQYF.

With regard to this clonotype: One end of the junction is discordant with germline, which a read error may explain. This chain links TRBV7-2 with TRBJ2-7; perhaps TRBD1 as D (6 bases). Germline V gene sequence: CDR1 SGHTA, CDR2 FQGNSA. The CDR3 is 16 amino acids. The DNA of the CDR3 is TGTGCCAGCAGATTAGAGGGCCAGGGGCCTATCTACGAGCAGTACTTC. Its translation: CASRLEGQGPIYEQYF.

This clonotype turned up a few times. This rearrangement joins TRBV7-9 to TRBJ2-3; 10 bases line up with TRBD1. V was clipped by 6 bases and J by 1 base; unmatched bases: 4. This CDR3 comprises 15 residues. Germline CDR1 SEHNR, CDR2 FQNEAQ (reference sequence). The CDR3 loop is CASRTGTGGTDTQYF. The CDR3 coding sequence is TGTGCCAGCAGGACCGGGACAGGGGGCACAGATACGCAGTATTTT.

The CDR3 DNA reads TGTGCCAGCAGCTCAAGACTCGGCTCCTACAATGAGCAGTTCTTC. Translation gives CASSSRLGSYNEQFF. The V call is TRBV11-2, the J call TRBJ2-1; D is uncertain. Germline loops: CDR1 SGHAT, CDR2 FQNNGV. V dropped 4 bases and J dropped 0 bases, with 10 bases sitting between them. The CDR3 consists of 15 residues.

The J gene is TRBJ2-3, the V gene TRBV5-4, with TRBD2 matching over 7 bases. Per germline, CDR1 SGHNT and CDR2 YYREEE (reference sequence). Trimming took 4 bases from V and 4 from J; bases not matched to a gene: 9. This CDR3 region has 15 residues. The CDR3 DNA reads TGTGCCAGCAGCATCCTCCGGGGGGAAGCAGATACGCAGTATTTT. It codes for CASSILRGEADTQYF. Full variable domain (missing parts from reference TRBV5-4 and TRBJ2-3): ETGVTQSPTHLIKTRGQQVTLRCSSQSGHNTVSWYQQALGQGPQFIFQYYREEENGRGNFPPRFSGLQFPNYSSELNVNALELDDSALYLCASSILRGEADTQYFGPGTRLTVL.

There are a few counts of this clonotype. The V and J genes are TRBV11-3 and TRBJ2-1; D may be TRBD1 (5 bases). Germline-derived CDR1 and CDR2 are SGHNT and YENEEA. The ends were cut back, 2 bases at V and 1 base at J, with 12 bases in the middle. This CDR3 comprises 16 residues. The CDR3 region is CASSLRLGASYNEQFF. The CDR3 coding sequence is TGTGCCAGCAGCTTACGGCTAGGGGCATCCTACAATGAGCAGTTCTTC.

The rearrangement uses TRBV27 and TRBJ2-3, with D unclear. The CDR3 covers 12 residues. Trimming shortened V by 2 bases and J by 5 bases, and 5 bases separated the two germline ends. Germline V CDR1 and CDR2: MNHEY, SMNVEV (reference sequence). In DNA form, the CDR3 reads TGTGCCAGCAGTTTAAGTAGAGATACGCAGTATTTT. Amino acid sequence: CASSLSRDTQYF.

This chain links TRBV9 with TRBJ2-1; TRBD2 agrees at 11 bases. Germline V gene data show CDR1 as SGDLS and CDR2 as YYNGEE. CDR3 size: 16 residues. Unmatched junction bases numbered 9, after V lost 4 bases and J lost 6 bases. CDR3 in DNA: TGTGCCAGCAGCCAACTGGGGCTAGCGGGGGGCAATGAGCAGTTCTTC. Its translation: CASSQLGLAGGNEQFF. The whole variable domain, remainder taken from reference TRBV9 and TRBJ2-1, is DSGVTQTPKHLITATGQRVTLRCSPRSGDLSVYWYQQSLDQGLQFLIQYYNGEERAKGNILERFSAQQFPDLHSELNLSSLELGDSALYFCASSQLGLAGGNEQFFGPGTRLTVL.

The chain has TRBV29-1 and TRBJ2-1; 8 bases align to TRBD2. The length of the CDR3 is 13 residues. J gave up 8 bases and V 2 bases, and 5 bases lay outside the gene matches. CDR1 is SQVTM and CDR2 is ANQGSEA in the germline V gene. The CDR3 DNA reads TGCAGCGTTGAAAACGGACTAGCCTATGAGCAGTTCTTC. This encodes CSVENGLAYEQFF.

The chain couples TRBV10-3 to TRBJ2-7; TRBD1 matches at 8 bases. V was pared by 0 bases and J by 3 bases, with 7 bases of the junction left unmatched. The CDR3 covers 16 residues. CDR1 is ENHRY, CDR2 SYGVKD, per germline. This chain's CDR3 is CAISESIGQGVYEQYF. CDR3 DNA: TGTGCCATCAGTGAGTCTATCGGACAGGGTGTCTACGAGCAGTACTTC.

This clonotype has a handful of counts. V and J are TRBV4-1 and TRBJ2-7; tentative D call: TRBD2 (5 bases). This CDR3 region has 15 residues. Trimming cost V 4 bases and J 3 bases, with 16 bases left between them. In germline, CDR1 is MGHRA, CDR2 YSYEKL. The chain's CDR3 is CASSPEEGRLYEQYF. The CDR3 DNA follows: TGCGCCAGCAGCCCCGAAGAGGGAAGGCTCTACGAGCAGTACTTC.

This clonotype has at least ten counts. V gene TRBV4-1 combines with J gene TRBJ2-1; D remains ambiguous. The germline V and J ends were trimmed by 1 base and 10 bases, with 5 bases remaining between them. This CDR3 is 11 amino acids long. Per germline, CDR1 MGHRA and CDR2 YSYEKL. The CDR3 DNA reads TGCGCCAGCAGCCAAGCTTTCGAGCAGTTCTTC. It translates to CASSQAFEQFF.

This clonotype has more than one count but fewer than ten. V usage is TRBV12-3 or TRBV12-4 and J usage is TRBJ2-3; 7 bases line up with TRBD1. The CDR3 is 16 residues long. The V and J ends lost 8 bases and 1 base, in that order; junction bases with no gene match: 12. Here the CDR3 reads CASVSLKQGGTDTQYF. DNA for the CDR3: TGTGCCAGCGTCTCTCTTAAGCAGGGGGGCACAGATACGCAGTATTTT.

The CDR3 region has the DNA TGCAGTGCTACGCACTACCGTGAGCCCACAGATACGCAGTATTTT. Protein product: CSATHYREPTDTQYF. The chain uses TRBV20-1 and TRBJ2-3; no definite D call. The CDR3 runs 15 residues. V lost 4 bases, J lost 2 bases, and 16 bases lay in between. Germline CDR1 and CDR2: DFQATT and SNEGSKA (reference sequence).

This clonotype was observed a few times. The V and J genes are TRBV6-6 and TRBJ2-7, with no clear D. The CDR3 sequence is 13 residues long. V was pared by 10 bases and J by 3 bases, with 16 bases between. In germline, CDR1 is MNHNY, CDR2 SVGAGI (reference sequence). The CDR3 region is CATQPSESYEQYF. DNA for the CDR3: TGTGCCACCCAACCCTCGGAGAGCTACGAGCAGTACTTC.

V is TRBV30 and J is TRBJ2-6; D gene uncertain. Trimming left V 4 bases short and J 0 bases short, with 13 bases between. This CDR3 contains 16 residues. The germline V gene encodes CDR1 GTSNPN and CDR2 SVGIG (reference sequence). In DNA, the CDR3 is TGTGCCTGGATTCATCCCTATTCCTCTGGGGCCAACGTCCTGACTTTC. This sequence encodes CAWIHPYSSGANVLTF. The full variable domain, its missing parts supplied by reference TRBV30 and TRBJ2-6, is SQTIHQWPATLVQPVGSPLSLECTVEGTSNPNLYWYRQAAGRGLQLLFYSVGIGQISSEVPQNLSASRPQDRQFILSSKKLLLSDSGFYLCAWIHPYSSGANVLTFGAGSRLTVL.

This clonotype has just a few counts. The V gene is TRBV7-9, the J gene TRBJ2-7; 7 bases map to TRBD1. Germline CDR1 is SEHNR and CDR2 is FQNEAQ (reference sequence). The V gene end was trimmed by 3 bases and the J gene end by 2 bases; junction bases not matched to a gene: 7. The CDR3 loop spans 15 amino acids. The CDR3 here is CASSFRTGAPYEQYF. Written as DNA, the CDR3 is TGTGCCAGCAGCTTCCGGACAGGTGCCCCCTACGAGCAGTACTTC.

J is TRBJ1-2 and V is TRBV20-1, with D unclear. CDR3 length: 13 residues. CDR1 and CDR2 from the germline V gene are DFQATT and SNEGSKA (reference sequence). The ends were cut back, 1 base at V and 5 bases at J, with 11 bases in the middle. The CDR3 sequence: CSARGQSGYGYTF. The CDR3, as DNA: TGCAGTGCTAGAGGGCAGTCAGGTTATGGCTACACCTTC.

Only a few counts were recorded for this clonotype. The chain carries TRBV4-1 and TRBJ2-3; 8 bases map to TRBD2. V shed 5 bases and J 0 bases; nucleotides not matched to a gene: 4. CDR3 length equals 15 residues. Per the germline V gene, CDR1 is MGHRA and CDR2 is YSYEKL. The CDR3 spells CASSVRGGSTDTQYF. CDR3 coding DNA: TGCGCCAGCAGCGTACGGGGGGGAAGCACAGATACGCAGTATTTT.

This clonotype occurred a few times. This chain uses TRBV7-6 with TRBJ1-1, with a tentative D call TRBD1 (6 bases). Germline lookup yields CDR1 SGHVS and CDR2 FNYEAQ. The ends were cut back, 2 bases at V and 3 bases at J, with 16 bases in the middle. This CDR3 spans 16 amino acids. The DNA of the CDR3 is TGTGCCAGCAGCTTAATCCCCAGGGGTGTATACACTGAAGCTTTCTTT. Encoded protein: CASSLIPRGVYTEAFF.

This clonotype was counted only a few times. J is TRBJ2-2 and V is TRBV4-1; no clear D. V dropped 0 bases and J dropped 2 bases, with 1 base sitting between them. The CDR3 has 13 residues. Germline CDR1 MGHRA, CDR2 YSYEKL. The chain's CDR3 is CASSQDNTGELFF. The CDR3 DNA sequence: TGCGCCAGCAGCCAAGATAACACCGGGGAGCTGTTTTTT.

Regarding this clonotype: This may come from a read error, since a much larger clone is one base off. The V and J genes are TRBV5-1 and TRBJ2-7, with D perhaps matching TRBD1 (6 bases). CDR3 length: 16 amino acids. The germline CDR1 and CDR2 sequences are SGHRS and YFSETQ. CDR3 amino acids: CDSSVDQGTPFDEQYF. For the CDR3, the DNA is TGCGACAGCAGCGTAGACCAGGGGACACCGTTTGACGAGCAGTACTTC.

CDR3 DNA: TGTGCCAGCAGTGAGGAGGGGCGGGGTCCTTACAATGAGCAGTTCTTC. Protein: CASSEEGRGPYNEQFF. The rearrangement links TRBV2 to TRBJ2-1, with D possibly matching TRBD2 (6 bases). The germline V gene has CDR1 SNHLY and CDR2 FYNNEI. V dropped 3 bases and J dropped 4 bases, with 16 bases sitting between them. This CDR3 comprises 16 residues.

This chain connects TRBV2 to TRBJ2-3, with a possible D match to TRBD2 (5 bases). V was pared by 7 bases and J by 4 bases, with 18 bases between. The length of the CDR3 is 15 residues. In germline, CDR1 is SNHLY, CDR2 FYNNEI. The CDR3: CASISRASGPDTQYF. The CDR3 DNA sequence: TGTGCCAGCATCTCGAGGGCATCCGGTCCAGATACGCAGTATTTT.

The rearrangement uses TRBV9 and TRBJ1-6; D gene unclear. The CDR3 sequence is 17 residues long. CDR1 SGDLS and CDR2 YYNGEE come from the germline V gene. Trimming removed 2 bases at V and 3 bases at J, with 15 bases between. For the CDR3, the DNA is TGTGCCAGCAGCGTCGATTCCGCCAAGGGCTATAATTCACCCCTCCACTTT. Translation gives CASSVDSAKGYNSPLHF.

This clonotype has a handful of counts. DNA for the CDR3: TGCGCCAGCACCCTTGGCGGGACAAAGTTCTACGAGCAGTACTTC. This translates into CASTLGGTKFYEQYF. The V call is TRBV5-1, the J call TRBJ2-7, with D tentatively TRBD1 or TRBD2 (6 bases each). The germline CDR1 and CDR2 sequences are SGHRS and YFSETQ. Trimming removed 6 bases at V and 3 bases at J, with 19 bases between. This CDR3 has 15 residues.